These 2 T cell receptor beta chains were sequenced from one sample in a study of shared clonotypes between healthy human individuals. TCRdb's copy holds only in-frame clones and misses some; the assay was immunoSEQ multiplex PCR. The data show approximately 2.4 million clones, almost 96% seen once. Sequenced: naive CD4+ T cells sorted from blood. Subset defined: CD45RA+ positively selected. The receptor set was obtained from a man aged 18 to 29 in good health.

This clone has just a few counts. This same CDR3 is encoded by further DNA sequences in the sample. The rearrangement uses TRBV5-1 and TRBJ2-7, with 10 positions matching TRBD1. The V gene's germline CDR1 is SGHRS and CDR2 YFSETQ. Trimming removed 3 bases from V and 2 bases from J; junction bases left unmatched: 2. The CDR3 extends over 14 amino acids. This CDR3 is CASSSGQGAYEQYF. The CDR3 region has the DNA TGCGCCAGCAGCTCAGGACAGGGGGCCTACGAGCAGTACTTC.

CDR3 sequence (DNA): TGCAGCGTGGGACAGGGGGCAAGTGAGCAGTTCTTC. Residues: CSVGQGASEQFF. This chain joins TRBV29-1 and TRBJ2-1; TRBD1 matches 12 bases. Trimming at V came to 6 bases and at J to 9 bases, leaving 3 bases not matched to a gene. Germline CDR1 SQVTM, CDR2 ANQGSEA. CDR3 length equals 12 residues.